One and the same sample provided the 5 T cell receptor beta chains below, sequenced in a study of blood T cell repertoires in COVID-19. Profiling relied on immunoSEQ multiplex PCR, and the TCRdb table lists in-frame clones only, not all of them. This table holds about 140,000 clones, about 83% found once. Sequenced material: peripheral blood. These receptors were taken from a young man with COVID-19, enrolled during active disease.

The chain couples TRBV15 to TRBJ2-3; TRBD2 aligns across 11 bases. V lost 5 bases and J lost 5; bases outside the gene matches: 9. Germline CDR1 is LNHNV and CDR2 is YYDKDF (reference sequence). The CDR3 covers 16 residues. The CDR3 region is CATSGTSGRVIDTQYF. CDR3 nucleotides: TGTGCCACCAGCGGTACTAGCGGGAGAGTAATAGATACGCAGTATTTT.

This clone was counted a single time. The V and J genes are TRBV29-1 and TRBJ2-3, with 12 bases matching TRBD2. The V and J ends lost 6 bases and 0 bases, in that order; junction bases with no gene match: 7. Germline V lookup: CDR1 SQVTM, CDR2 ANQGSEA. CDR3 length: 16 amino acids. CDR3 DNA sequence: TGCAGCGTGGCCGGGACTAGCGGGTTTAGCACAGATACGCAGTATTTT. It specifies CSVAGTSGFSTDTQYF.

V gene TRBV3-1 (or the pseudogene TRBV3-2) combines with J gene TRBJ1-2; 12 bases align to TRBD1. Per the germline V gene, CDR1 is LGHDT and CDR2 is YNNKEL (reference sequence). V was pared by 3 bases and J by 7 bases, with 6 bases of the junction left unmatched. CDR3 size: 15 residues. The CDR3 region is CASSQAGTGGVGYTF. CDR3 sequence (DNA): TGTGCCAGCAGCCAGGCCGGGACAGGGGGCGTTGGCTACACCTTC.

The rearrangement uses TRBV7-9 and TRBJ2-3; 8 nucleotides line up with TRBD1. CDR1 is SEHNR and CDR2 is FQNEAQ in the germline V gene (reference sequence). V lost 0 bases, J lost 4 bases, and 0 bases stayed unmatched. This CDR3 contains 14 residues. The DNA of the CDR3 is TGTGCCAGCAGCTTAGCGACAGGGGCAGATACGCAGTATTTT. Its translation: CASSLATGADTQYF.

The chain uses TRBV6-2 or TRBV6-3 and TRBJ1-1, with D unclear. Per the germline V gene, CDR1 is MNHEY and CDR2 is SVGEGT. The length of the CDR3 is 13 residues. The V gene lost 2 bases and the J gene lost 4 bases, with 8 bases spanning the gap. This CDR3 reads CASSYDSITEAFF. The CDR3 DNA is TGTGCCAGCAGTTACGACTCTATCACTGAAGCTTTCTTT.